The present T cell receptor beta chain was sequenced within a study of T-cell reconstitution after alpha-beta-depleted transplantation in children. The V end lost 0 bases, the J end lost 4 bases, and 10 bases lay between the germline ends. Germline V gene data show CDR1 as MNHEY and CDR2 as SVGEGT. The CDR3 covers 15 residues. TCRbeta library construction was performed incorporating unique molecular identifiers. TCRdb reprocessed the PCR reads via MiXCR and lists one record per CDR3 protein. Of around 600,000 distinct CDR3 sequences in the sample, roughly 15% were seen once. This clonotype came up many times.

The sequencing here drew on PBMCs from the stem cell graft donor, taken from the stem cell graft. This rearrangement joins TRBV6-2 or TRBV6-3 to TRBJ1-5; D may be TRBD1 (6 bases). This TCR was sampled from a human donor who donated a stem cell graft to a child with acute myeloid leukemia. The CDR3 loop reads CASSYSDSPNQPQHF. The CDR3 DNA reads as TGTGCCAGCAGTTACTCGGACAGCCCAAATCAGCCCCAGCATTTT.